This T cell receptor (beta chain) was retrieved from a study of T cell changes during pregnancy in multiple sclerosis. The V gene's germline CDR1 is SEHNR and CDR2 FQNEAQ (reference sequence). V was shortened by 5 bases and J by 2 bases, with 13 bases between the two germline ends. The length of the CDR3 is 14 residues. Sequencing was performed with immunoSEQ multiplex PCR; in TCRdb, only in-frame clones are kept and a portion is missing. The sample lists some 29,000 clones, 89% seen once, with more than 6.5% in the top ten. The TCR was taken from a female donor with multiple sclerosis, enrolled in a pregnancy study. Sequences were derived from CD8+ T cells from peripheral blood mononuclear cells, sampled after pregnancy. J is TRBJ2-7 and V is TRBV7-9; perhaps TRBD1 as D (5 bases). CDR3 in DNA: TGTGCCAGCAGCCAGCTGACAGAGGCCTACGAGCAGTACTTC. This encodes CASSQLTEAYEQYF.